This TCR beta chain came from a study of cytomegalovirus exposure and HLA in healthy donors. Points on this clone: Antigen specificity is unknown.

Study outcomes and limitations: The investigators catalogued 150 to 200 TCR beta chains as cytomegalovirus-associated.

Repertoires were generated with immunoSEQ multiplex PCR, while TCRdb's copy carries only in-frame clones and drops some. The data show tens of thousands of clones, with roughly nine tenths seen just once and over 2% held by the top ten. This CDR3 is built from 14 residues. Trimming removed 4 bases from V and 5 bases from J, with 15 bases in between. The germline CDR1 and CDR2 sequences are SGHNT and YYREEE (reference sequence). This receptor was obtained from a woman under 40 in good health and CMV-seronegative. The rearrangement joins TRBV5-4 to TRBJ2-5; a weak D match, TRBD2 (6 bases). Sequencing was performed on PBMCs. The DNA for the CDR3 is TGTGCCAGCAGCCAGGACTACACCGGGGAGACCCAGTACTTC. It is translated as CASSQDYTGETQYF.